These 13 T cell receptor beta chains came from one sample sequenced in a study of T cell responses to AZD1222 COVID-19 vaccine. Libraries were prepared by immunoSEQ multiplex PCR; TCRdb keeps only in-frame clonotypes and omits some of them. The sample gives some 120,000 clones, approximately 91% of which show up once; 4.5% to 7% is in the top ten. Specimen: peripheral blood, collected 28 days after the second AZD1222 dose. The origin of the receptors is an adult who received the AZD1222 COVID-19 vaccine.

With respect to this clone: Its ends do not fully match the called genes, so a read error is possible. J is TRBJ2-1 and V is TRBV7-9; the match to TRBD2 covers 10 bases. CDR3 length equals 15 residues. The germline gives CDR1 SEHNR, CDR2 FQNEAQ (reference sequence). The CDR3 is CASSLALAGYIEQFF. CDR3 nucleotides: TGTGCCAGCAGCTTAGCACTAGCGGGATACATTGAGCAGTTCTTC.

The rearrangement links TRBV20-1 to TRBJ2-3; D gene ambiguous. CDR1 and CDR2 (germline): DFQATT, SNEGSKA (reference sequence). Trimming pared 3 bases from V and 5 bases from J, leaving 12 bases between. CDR3 length: 13 residues. The CDR3 DNA reads TGCAGTGCTAGTTATCTAGGCGGAGATACGCAGTATTTT. Amino acid sequence: CSASYLGGDTQYF.

In its sample, this clone was seen once. The V call is TRBV6-5, the J call TRBJ1-2; no firm D call. V was cut by 4 bases and J by 7 bases, with 10 bases left in between. The CDR3 runs to 12 residues. Germline assignment: CDR1 MNHEY and CDR2 SVGAGI. CDR3 sequence reads: CASSSTPGGYTF. The CDR3 DNA reads TGTGCCAGCAGTTCTACACCCGGTGGCTACACCTTC.

The rearrangement joins TRBV6-5 to TRBJ1-4; 9 bases match TRBD1. Losses at the gene ends were 6 bases for V and 8 bases for J; bases not matched to a gene: 4. CDR1 and CDR2 (germline): MNHEY, SVGAGI. The CDR3 consists of 13 residues. DNA of the CDR3: TGTGCCAGCAGGGGGACAGGGCGCGAAAAACTGTTTTTT. Residues: CASRGTGREKLFF.

The rearrangement joins TRBV6-5 to TRBJ1-1, with D hard to call. This CDR3 region has 12 residues. Trimming pared 6 bases from V and 3 bases from J, leaving 8 bases between. Germline loops: CDR1 MNHEY, CDR2 SVGAGI. The CDR3 sequence is CASSNSYTEAFF. CDR3 nucleotides: TGTGCCAGCAGCAACAGCTACACTGAAGCTTTCTTT.

This chain joins TRBV7-9 and TRBJ1-1, with D perhaps TRBD1 (5 bases). This CDR3 comprises 14 residues. Looked up from germline, CDR1 is SEHNR and CDR2 is FQNEAQ (reference sequence). V was shortened by 2 bases and J by 1 base, with 8 bases between the two germline ends. CDR3 sequence (DNA): TGTGCCAGCAGCTTAAGTAGGGGGAACACTGAAGCTTTCTTT. Protein product: CASSLSRGNTEAFF.

Only one count was recorded for this clone. The V gene is TRBV5-8, the J gene TRBJ2-7; TRBD1 aligns across 8 bases. V gave up 5 bases and J gave up 3 bases; unmatched junction bases: 10. Per the germline V gene, CDR1 is SGHTS and CDR2 is YDEGEE. The length of the CDR3 is 15 residues. CDR3 residues: CASRPTGGGLYEQYF. The CDR3 coding sequence is TGTGCCAGCAGGCCCACAGGGGGTGGACTCTACGAGCAGTACTTC.

This chain joins TRBV27 and TRBJ2-2; 7 nucleotides line up with TRBD2. The CDR3 runs to 13 residues. Germline CDR1 and CDR2: MNHEY and SMNVEV (reference sequence). V gave up 1 base and J gave up 8 bases; unmatched junction bases: 1. CDR3 loop: CASSLWEGGELFF. As DNA, the CDR3 is TGTGCCAGCAGTTTATGGGAGGGAGGGGAGCTGTTTTTT.

This chain links TRBV5-6 with TRBJ1-1; TRBD1 agrees at 9 bases. The CDR3 sequence is 16 residues long. CDR1 and CDR2 from the germline V gene are SGHDT and YYEEEE. After removal of 2 bases from V and 1 base from J, the junction contained 6 bases not matched to a gene. The CDR3 region has the DNA TGTGCCAGCAGCTTTAGGACAGGGGACGGGAACACTGAAGCTTTCTTT. Protein product: CASSFRTGDGNTEAFF.

The rearrangement joins TRBV4-2 to TRBJ2-3, with TRBD2 matching over 7 bases. CDR1 and CDR2 (germline): LGHNA, YNFKEQ. V shed 1 base and J 3 bases; nucleotides not matched to a gene: 7. The CDR3 spans 16 residues. The CDR3 sequence is CASSQVIGEGTDTQYF. The CDR3 DNA follows: TGTGCCAGCAGCCAAGTTATCGGGGAGGGGACAGATACGCAGTATTTT.

A single count supports this clone. The chain carries TRBV9 and TRBJ1-1, with TRBD1 as a possible D gene (6 bases). CDR1 and CDR2 (germline): SGDLS, YYNGEE. The CDR3 spans 16 residues. V lost 0 bases and J lost 1, with 13 bases in between. The CDR3 loop is CASSVAGGISNTEAFF. The CDR3 region has the DNA TGTGCCAGCAGCGTAGCGGGGGGCATTTCGAACACTGAAGCTTTCTTT.

The rearrangement joins TRBV30 to TRBJ2-7, with TRBD1 matching 11 bases. This CDR3 has 14 residues. In germline, CDR1 is GTSNPN, CDR2 SVGIG (reference sequence). V trimming: 3 bases; J trimming: 4 bases; junction bases outside the gene matches: 5. The CDR3 sequence: CAWRGTGGRYEQYF. CDR3 nucleotide sequence: TGTGCCTGGAGAGGGACAGGGGGACGGTACGAGCAGTACTTC.

The chain carries TRBV7-9 and TRBJ2-2; D is tentatively TRBD1 or TRBD2 (5 bases each). Germline V gene lookup returns CDR1 SEHNR and CDR2 FQNEAQ (reference sequence). Trimming cost V 4 bases and J 2 bases, with 14 bases left between them. The CDR3 length is 16 residues. In DNA form, the CDR3 reads TGTGCCAGCAGCTCTAGCCGGGACGGTAACACCGGGGAGCTGTTTTTT. Translation: CASSSSRDGNTGELFF. Full variable domain (rest looked up from reference TRBV7-9 and TRBJ2-2): DTGVSQNPRHKITKRGQNVTFRCDPISEHNRLYWYRQTLGQGPEFLTYFQNEAQLEKSRLLSDRFSAERPKGSFSTLEIQRTEQGDSAMYLCASSSSRDGNTGELFFGEGSRLTVL.